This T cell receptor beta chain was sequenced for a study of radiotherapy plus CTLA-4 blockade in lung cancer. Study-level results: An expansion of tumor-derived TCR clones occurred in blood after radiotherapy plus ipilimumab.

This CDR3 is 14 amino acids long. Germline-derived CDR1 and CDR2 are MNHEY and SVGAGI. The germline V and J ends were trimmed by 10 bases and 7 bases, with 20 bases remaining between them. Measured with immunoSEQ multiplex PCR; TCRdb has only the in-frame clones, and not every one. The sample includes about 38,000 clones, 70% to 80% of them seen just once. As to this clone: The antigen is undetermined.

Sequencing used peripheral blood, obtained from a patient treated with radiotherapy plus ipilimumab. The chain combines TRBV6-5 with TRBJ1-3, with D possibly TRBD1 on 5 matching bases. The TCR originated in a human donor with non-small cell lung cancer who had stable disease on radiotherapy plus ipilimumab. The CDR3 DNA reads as TGTGCCACCGCCCCGGGACTCTCAGGGAACACCATATATTTT. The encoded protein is CATAPGLSGNTIYF.